A single sample gave rise to the 13 T cell receptor beta chains below, sequenced in a study of shared clonotypes between healthy human individuals. This table comes from immunoSEQ multiplex PCR, and its TCRdb copy is limited to in-frame clones, with some not included. The data hold 1,500,000 or so clones, with roughly 95% observed a single time. Sequencing was performed on naive CD4+ T cells sorted from blood. Subset defined: CD45RA+ positively selected. The receptors shown here come from a man between 25 and 39 years old in good health.

This chain uses TRBV7-2 with TRBJ2-3; TRBD2 might be the D (6 bases). V lost 1 base and J lost 2, with 16 bases in between. The CDR3 totals 17 residues. Germline V gene data show CDR1 as SGHTA and CDR2 as FQGNSA. For the CDR3, the DNA is TGTGCCAGCAGCTTAGTCGCAGGGAGGATGGTCACAGATACGCAGTATTTT. It specifies CASSLVAGRMVTDTQYF.

This chain uses TRBV6-5 with TRBJ2-1; TRBD2 aligns across 13 bases. This CDR3 spans 15 amino acids. Trimming cost V 2 bases and J 5 bases; bases outside gene matches: 0. Germline CDR1 and CDR2: MNHEY and SVGAGI. As DNA, the CDR3 is TGTGCCAGCAGTTACGGGACTAGCGGGGACAATGAGCAGTTCTTC. Its protein is CASSYGTSGDNEQFF.

The chain joins TRBV5-1 to TRBJ1-1; 9 bases match TRBD1. Germline assignment: CDR1 SGHRS and CDR2 YFSETQ. The CDR3 loop spans 16 amino acids. Trimming at V came to 6 bases and at J to 5 bases, leaving 14 bases not matched to a gene. In DNA, the CDR3 is TGCGCCAGCAAGGTCGTGTCGGGACAGGGAGGTACTGAAGCTTTCTTT. As protein: CASKVVSGQGGTEAFF.

The chain combines TRBV6-1 with TRBJ1-5; the match to TRBD1 covers 8 bases. V shed 6 bases and J 6 bases; nucleotides not matched to a gene: 4. The germline gives CDR1 MNHNS, CDR2 SASEGT. The CDR3 has 13 amino acids. As DNA, the CDR3 is TGTGCCAGCAGCCCTGACAGGGGTCAGCCCCAGCATTTT. Translating it yields CASSPDRGQPQHF.

This rearrangement joins TRBV14 to TRBJ1-4; TRBD1 matches 8 bases. Germline lookup yields CDR1 SGHDN and CDR2 FVKESK. There are 15 residues in the CDR3. J was trimmed by 7 bases and V by 4 bases; bases with no gene match: 8. CDR3 loop: CASSRDRGWGEKLFF. CDR3 coding DNA: TGTGCCAGCAGCCGAGACAGGGGATGGGGTGAAAAACTGTTTTTT.

The genes are TRBV10-2 and TRBJ2-7, with D possibly TRBD1 on 6 matching bases. V lost 8 bases, J lost 2 bases, and 13 bases lay in between. Germline V CDR1 and CDR2: WSHSY, SAAADI. CDR3 length equals 13 residues. The CDR3 spells CASGQGRAYEQYF. CDR3 DNA: TGCGCCAGCGGTCAGGGGAGAGCCTACGAGCAGTACTTC.

The chain joins TRBV29-1 to TRBJ2-1; TRBD1 is a possible D gene (7 bases). CDR3 length equals 13 residues. The germline V gene has CDR1 SQVTM and CDR2 ANQGSEA. V lost 6 bases and J 8 bases, leaving 17 bases between the germline ends. The CDR3 DNA reads as TGCAGCGTCTCACTGCCCAGGGGGGATGAGCAGTTCTTC. Translating gives CSVSLPRGDEQFF.

The chain is built from TRBV2 and TRBJ1-1; 9 nucleotides align to TRBD1. Germline CDR1 is SNHLY and CDR2 is FYNNEI. The CDR3 spans 13 residues. Trimming took 10 bases from V and 4 from J; bases not matched to a gene: 7. CDR3 sequence: CAIAGQGLTEAFF. The CDR3 region has the DNA TGTGCCATTGCGGGACAGGGTCTCACTGAAGCTTTCTTT.

V is TRBV6-5 and J is TRBJ2-7; tentatively, D is TRBD1 or TRBD2 (5 bases each). V was pared by 0 bases and J by 0 bases, with 9 bases between. Germline assignment: CDR1 MNHEY and CDR2 SVGAGI. CDR3 length: 15 residues. The CDR3 DNA sequence: TGTGCCAGCAGTTACTCTCTGGGGGTCTCCTACGAGCAGTACTTC. Residues: CASSYSLGVSYEQYF.

The V and J genes are TRBV4-2 and TRBJ2-1; 9 bases align to TRBD2. CDR3 length equals 15 residues. Germline-derived CDR1 and CDR2 are LGHNA and YNFKEQ. The V segment lost 7 bases and the J segment 9 bases; nucleotides outside the gene matches: 13. CDR3 sequence reads: CASNSEVAGEGEQFF. CDR3 in DNA: TGTGCCAGCAACTCAGAGGTAGCGGGAGAGGGTGAGCAGTTCTTC.

Concerning this clone itself: The sample contains more than one DNA sequence encoding this CDR3. This chain uses TRBV27 with TRBJ2-3, with unresolved D. V was pared by 2 bases and J by 0 bases, with 6 bases between. Germline-derived CDR1 and CDR2 are MNHEY and SMNVEV (reference sequence). The CDR3 sequence is 14 residues long. The CDR3 loop reads CASSLRASTDTQYF. The CDR3, as DNA: TGTGCCAGCAGTTTACGGGCGAGCACAGATACGCAGTATTTT.

The chain carries TRBV6-5 and TRBJ1-2, with D maybe TRBD1 (6 bases). Germline CDR1 reads MNHEY; CDR2 reads SVGAGI. V shed 0 bases and J shed 4 bases, with 12 bases lying between them. This CDR3 is built from 15 residues. The CDR3 here is CASSYSTGGLYGYTF. The CDR3 DNA reads TGTGCCAGCAGTTACTCGACAGGAGGACTCTATGGCTACACCTTC.

The chain carries TRBV4-3 and TRBJ2-3; 8 nucleotides match TRBD2. Germline lookup yields CDR1 LGHNA and CDR2 YSLEER. V was pared by 4 bases and J by 3 bases, with 9 bases of the junction left unmatched. The CDR3 length is 16 residues. The CDR3, as DNA: TGCGCCAGCAGCCTCGGGGCGGGAGGAAGGACAGATACGCAGTATTTT. Its translation: CASSLGAGGRTDTQYF.